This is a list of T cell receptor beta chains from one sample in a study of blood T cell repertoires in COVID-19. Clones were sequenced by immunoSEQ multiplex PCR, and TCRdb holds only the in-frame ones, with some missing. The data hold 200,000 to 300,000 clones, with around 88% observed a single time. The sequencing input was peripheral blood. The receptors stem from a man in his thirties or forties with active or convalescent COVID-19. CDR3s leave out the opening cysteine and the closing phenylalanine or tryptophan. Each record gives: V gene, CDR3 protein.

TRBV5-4 ASSPGTSGGLDTQY
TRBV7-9 ASSRQGSNSPLH
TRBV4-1 ASSQGGWGVIVQPQH
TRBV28 ASSVPVPGNAF
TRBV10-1 ASRGESDTQY
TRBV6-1 ASSARQGSLGNQPQH
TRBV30 AWSVPSFHTEAF
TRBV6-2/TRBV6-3 ASSTPGTGTYEQY
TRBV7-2 ASSFAGSNQPQH
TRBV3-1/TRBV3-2 ASSQHPGSETQY
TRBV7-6 ASSLVGAQGYT
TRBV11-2 ASSSHRGSGETQY
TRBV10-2 ASSDMHSEQY
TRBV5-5 ASSSGSLGEKLF
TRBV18 ASSPAGGSGNTIY
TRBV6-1 ASSDGAAGVSYNEQF
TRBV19 ASSSTAGSHEQY
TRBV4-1 ASSQDLGGGEKLF
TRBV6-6 ASRGQGDTQY
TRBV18 ASSPEVLGNTEAF
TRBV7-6 ASSPRLAGGPDTQY
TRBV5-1 ASSLSPYEQY
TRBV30 AWSYIPGHLNTEAF
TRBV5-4 ASSRDFEHTGELF
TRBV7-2 ASSLSGAKTQY
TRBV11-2 ASSLLNRASGHQETQY
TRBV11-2 ASSLDGGADEAF
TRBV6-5 ATHNRGRNEKLF
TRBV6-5 ASRPSGQTYEQY
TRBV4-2 ASSPGGGEETQY
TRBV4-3 ASSQDDSLGELF
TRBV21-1 ASSKTGGRSNNEKLF
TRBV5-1 ASSEEVVY
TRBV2 ASSRQGQPQH
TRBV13 ASSQGGSYEQY
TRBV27 ASSPNTGFQVQETQY
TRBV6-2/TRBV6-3 ASSYPLDSDSMLHEQY
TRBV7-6 ASSLSSLLNTEAF
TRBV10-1 ASSESTGGFGEQY
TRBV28 ASSRQEYGYT
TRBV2 ASRGPAGNQPQH
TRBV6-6 ASRQGALSEAF
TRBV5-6 ASSFLTANTEAF
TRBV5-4 ASSLEGSGADETQY
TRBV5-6 ASSSRIAEQY
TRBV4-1 ASSQDSWDRGSYEQY
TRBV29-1 SVGTGSTTNEKLF
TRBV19 ASSMGKGVGNQPQH
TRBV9 ASSLSGQNTEAF
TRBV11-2 ASSQGGLADGETQY
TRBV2 ASGAPSRQETQY
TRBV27 ASSPGQGGFSGNEQF
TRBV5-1 ASSPGLAGLETQY
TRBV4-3 ASSPRQGQGYT
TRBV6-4 ASGSSGPSQNQPQH
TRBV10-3 AIRSGTGAWQPQH
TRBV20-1 SASQQGGTEAF
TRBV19 ASMVRDSLVDTEAF
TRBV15 ATSRDTGGFYGYT
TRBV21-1 ASSFRLQGQGVYSPLH